This TCR beta chain is from a study of OX40 agonist ivuxolimab in advanced cancers. Patients with autoimmune history or systemic immunosuppression were excluded. The CDR3 is 16 amino acids. Trimming at V came to 10 bases and at J to 4 bases, leaving 11 bases not matched to a gene. Germline V gene sequence: CDR1 WSHSY, CDR2 SAAADI. Assay: immunoSEQ multiplex PCR; the TCRdb copy retains only in-frame clones and omits some. The sample gives roughly 150,000 clones, 85% to 95% of which show up once; approximately 0.3% is in the top ten. The study, taken as a whole, reports: Both CD4+ and CD8+ T cell populations in blood had undergone clonal expansion by week 6 at 0.1 to 3.0 mg/kg. In the expanded peripheral T cells, antigen specificity was never determined. Low clonal expansion, among the lowest seen, marked partial responders at 0.1-3.0 mg/kg.

In regard to this clone: Its antigen is not identified.

Sequences were derived from CD4+ or CD8+ T cells sorted from blood, sampled in a trial of the OX40 agonist ivuxolimab. The gene calls are TRBV10-2 and TRBJ2-6; 9 bases match TRBD1. This clonotype was obtained from an adult with an advanced solid tumor such as melanoma, head and neck, liver or kidney cancer. As DNA, the CDR3 is TGCGCCATCTCGGTGGGACAGGGTTCCGGGGCCAACGTCCTGACTTTC. As protein: CAISVGQGSGANVLTF.